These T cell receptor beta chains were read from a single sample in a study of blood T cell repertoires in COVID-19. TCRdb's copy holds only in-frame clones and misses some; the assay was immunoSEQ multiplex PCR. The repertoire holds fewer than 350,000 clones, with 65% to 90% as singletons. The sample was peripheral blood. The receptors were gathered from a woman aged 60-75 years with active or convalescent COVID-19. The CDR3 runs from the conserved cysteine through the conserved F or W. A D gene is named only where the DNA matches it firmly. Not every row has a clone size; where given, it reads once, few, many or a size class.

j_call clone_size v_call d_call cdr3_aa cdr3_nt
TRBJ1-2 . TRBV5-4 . CASSLRWSGGENGYTF TGTGCCAGCAGCTTGAGGTGGTCGGGGGGCGAGAATGGCTACACCTTC
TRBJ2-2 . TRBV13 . CASSLSSRGRNTGELFF TGTGCCAGCAGCTTAAGCTCCAGGGGAAGGAACACCGGGGAGCTGTTTTTT
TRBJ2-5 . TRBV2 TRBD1 CASSRDRDGETQYF TGTGCCAGCAGCCGGGACAGGGATGGAGAGACCCAGTACTTC
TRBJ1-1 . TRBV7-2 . CASSFSSNTEAFF TGTGCCAGCAGCTTCTCCAGTAACACTGAAGCTTTCTTT
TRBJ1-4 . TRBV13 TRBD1 CASSLGRGVNEKLFF TGTGCCAGCAGCTTAGGCAGGGGGGTTAATGAAAAACTGTTTTTT
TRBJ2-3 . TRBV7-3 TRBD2 CASSRGGAGSDTQYF TGTGCCAGCAGCCGCGGGGGGGCAGGTTCAGATACGCAGTATTTT
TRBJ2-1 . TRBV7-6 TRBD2 CASSLAPSGYNEQFF TGTGCCAGCAGCTTAGCCCCTAGCGGATACAATGAGCAGTTCTTC
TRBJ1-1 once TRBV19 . CASSMGAGVNTEAFF TGTGCCAGTAGTATGGGGGCAGGGGTGAACACTGAAGCTTTCTTT
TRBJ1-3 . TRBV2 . CASSLFISSGNTIYF TGTGCCAGCAGCCTTTTTATCAGCTCTGGAAACACCATATATTTT
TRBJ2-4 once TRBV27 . CASSSVTGTRALDGPNIQYF TGTGCCAGCAGTTCTGTAACCGGGACAAGGGCTCTGGATGGGCCAAACATTCAGTACTTC
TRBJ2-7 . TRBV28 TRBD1 CASTRGTVYSYEQYF TGTGCCAGCACCCGAGGGACAGTCTACTCCTACGAGCAGTACTTC
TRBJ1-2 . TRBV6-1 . CASSERGSYALSYGYTF TGTGCCAGCAGTGAACGGGGAAGCTATGCCTTAAGTTATGGCTACACCTTC
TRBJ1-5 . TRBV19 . CASSIGSYFNQPQHF TGTGCCAGTAGTATAGGATCTTACTTCAATCAGCCCCAGCATTTT
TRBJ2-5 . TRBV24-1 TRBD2 CATSDRTSGGVETQYF TGTGCCACCAGTGACCGGACTAGCGGGGGGGTGGAGACCCAGTACTTC
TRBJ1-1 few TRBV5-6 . CASSPTTVNTEAFF TGTGCCAGCAGCCCCACCACAGTGAACACTGAAGCTTTCTTT
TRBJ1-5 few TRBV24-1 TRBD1 CATSDLGGQPMEPQHF TGTGCCACCAGTGATTTGGGGGGACAGCCCATGGAGCCCCAGCATTTT
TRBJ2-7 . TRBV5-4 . CASSQGYEQYF TGTGCCAGCTCTCAGGGTTACGAGCAGTACTTC
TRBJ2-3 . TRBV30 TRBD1 CAWEDGQGEWTDTQYF TGTGCCTGGGAAGACGGACAGGGAGAATGGACAGATACGCAGTATTTT
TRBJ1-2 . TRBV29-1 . CSVLRTEDYGYTF TGCAGCGTCCTCCGGACAGAGGACTATGGCTACACCTTC
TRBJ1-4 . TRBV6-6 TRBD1 CASSYPPGGFEKLFF TGTGCCAGCAGTTACCCGCCAGGGGGCTTTGAAAAACTGTTTTTT
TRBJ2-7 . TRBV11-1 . CASSLTLWAEQYF TGTGCCAGCAGCTTAACCCTATGGGCTGAGCAGTACTTC
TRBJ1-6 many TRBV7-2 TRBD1 CASSLSGQGAFGYNSPLHF TGTGCCAGCAGCCTATCGGGACAGGGGGCGTTCGGTTATAATTCACCCCTCCACTTT
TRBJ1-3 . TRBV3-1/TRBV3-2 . CASSPQEGGIGNTIYF TGTGCCAGCAGCCCTCAAGAGGGAGGGATCGGAAACACCATATATTTT
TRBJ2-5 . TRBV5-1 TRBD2 CASSLEGGPAETQYF TGCGCCAGCAGCTTGGAGGGAGGGCCAGCAGAGACCCAGTACTTC